The entry below gives a single TCR beta chain sequence along with its context. The data were obtained in a study of shared clonotypes between healthy human individuals. The assay was run at deep level. Only in-frame clones appear in the TCRdb table, and some are missing; sequencing was by immunoSEQ multiplex PCR. The table shows about 2 million clones, with approximately 94% occurring only once. It was CD45RO-negative cells, positively selected for CCR7, that made up naive CD8 cells, with terminally differentiated effector memory CD45RA+ cells excluded. This clonotype was obtained from a man aged 18 to 30 in good health. Sample: naive CD8+ T cells sorted from blood.

The CDR3 spells CASSQLAGGPGDTQYF. The CDR3 region has the DNA TGTGCCAGCAGCCAATTAGCGGGGGGGCCGGGAGATACGCAGTATTTT. This chain uses TRBV11-2 with TRBJ2-3, with TRBD2 matching 11 bases. V shed 5 bases and J 5 bases; nucleotides not matched to a gene: 9. This CDR3 is 16 amino acids long. Looked up from germline, CDR1 is SGHAT and CDR2 is FQNNGV. Complete variable domain (other parts from reference TRBV11-2 and TRBJ2-3): EAGVAQSPRYKIIEKRQSVAFWCNPISGHATLYWYQQILGQGPKLLIQFQNNGVVDDSQLPKDRFSAERLKGVDSTLKIQPAKLEDSAVYLCASSQLAGGPGDTQYFGPGTRLTVL.